The entry that follows covers one T cell receptor beta chain sequence. The data belong to a study of shared clonotypes between healthy human individuals. Approximately 30,000 T cell genomes (approximately 0.2 ug DNA) went into each sorted-subset replicate. Data came from immunoSEQ multiplex PCR; TCRdb stores just in-frame clones and leaves some out. Among 2 million to 3 million clones listed, 93% were seen once. This CDR3 is built from 16 residues. Trimming shortened V by 0 bases and J by 2 bases, and 11 bases separated the two germline ends. Germline lookup yields CDR1 LGHNA and CDR2 YNFKEQ. Sequenced sample: naive CD4+ T cells from PBMCs. The subset denotes: CD45RA+ positively selected. V gene TRBV4-2 combines with J gene TRBJ1-5, with D tentatively TRBD1 (5 bases). This TCR came from a man younger than 30 in good health. Some clones in this sample may be carry-over from other donors' samples. The CDR3 spells CASSQEEGTGNQPQHF. The DNA for the CDR3 is TGTGCCAGCAGCCAAGAAGAAGGGACGGGCAATCAGCCCCAGCATTTT.